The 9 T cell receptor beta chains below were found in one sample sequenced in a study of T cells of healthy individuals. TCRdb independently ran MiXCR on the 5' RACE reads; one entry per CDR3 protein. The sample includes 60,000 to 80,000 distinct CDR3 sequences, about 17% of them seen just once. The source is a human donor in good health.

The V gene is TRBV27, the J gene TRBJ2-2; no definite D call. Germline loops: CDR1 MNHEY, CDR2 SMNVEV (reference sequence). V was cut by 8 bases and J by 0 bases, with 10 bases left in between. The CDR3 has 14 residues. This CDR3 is CASQGLTNTGELFF. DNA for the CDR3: TGTGCCAGCCAAGGGCTAACGAACACCGGGGAGCTGTTTTTT.

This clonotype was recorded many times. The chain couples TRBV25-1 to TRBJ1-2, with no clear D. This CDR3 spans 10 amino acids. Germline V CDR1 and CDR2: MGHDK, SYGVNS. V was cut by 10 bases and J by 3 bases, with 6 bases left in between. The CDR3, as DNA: TGTGCCACCCGCGACTATGGCTACACCTTC. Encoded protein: CATRDYGYTF.

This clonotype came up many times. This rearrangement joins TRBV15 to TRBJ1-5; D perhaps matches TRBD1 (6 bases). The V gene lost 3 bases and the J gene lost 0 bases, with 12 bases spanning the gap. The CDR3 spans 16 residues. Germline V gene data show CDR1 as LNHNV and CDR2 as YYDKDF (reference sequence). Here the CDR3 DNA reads TGTGCCACCAGCAGGGGGGGGACAAATAGCAATCAGCCCCAGCATTTT. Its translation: CATSRGGTNSNQPQHF.

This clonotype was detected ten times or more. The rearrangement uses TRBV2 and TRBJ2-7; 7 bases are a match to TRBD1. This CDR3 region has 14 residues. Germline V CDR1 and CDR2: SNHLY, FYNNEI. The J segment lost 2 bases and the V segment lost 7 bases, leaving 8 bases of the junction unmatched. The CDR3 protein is CASNRGGQAYEQYF. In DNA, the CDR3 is TGTGCCAGCAACCGTGGAGGACAGGCCTACGAGCAGTACTTC.

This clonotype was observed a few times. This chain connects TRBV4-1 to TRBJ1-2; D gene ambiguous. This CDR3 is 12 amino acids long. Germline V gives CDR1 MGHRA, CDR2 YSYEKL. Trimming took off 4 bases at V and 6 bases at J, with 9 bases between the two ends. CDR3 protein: CASSLTGNGYTF. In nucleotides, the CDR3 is TGCGCCAGCAGCCTAACGGGGAATGGCTACACCTTC.

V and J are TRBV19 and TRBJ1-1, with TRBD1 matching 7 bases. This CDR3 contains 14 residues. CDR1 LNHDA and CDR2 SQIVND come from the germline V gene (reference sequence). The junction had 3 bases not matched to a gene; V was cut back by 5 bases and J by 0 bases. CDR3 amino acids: CASSLQGLNTEAFF. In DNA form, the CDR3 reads TGTGCCAGTAGTCTACAGGGGTTGAACACTGAAGCTTTCTTT.

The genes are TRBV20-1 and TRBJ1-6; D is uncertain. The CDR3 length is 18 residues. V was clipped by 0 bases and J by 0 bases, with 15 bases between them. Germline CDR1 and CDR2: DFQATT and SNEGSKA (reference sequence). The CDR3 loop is CSARESANWVSYNSPLHF. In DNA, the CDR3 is TGCAGTGCTAGAGAGTCCGCGAATTGGGTCTCCTATAATTCACCCCTCCACTTT.

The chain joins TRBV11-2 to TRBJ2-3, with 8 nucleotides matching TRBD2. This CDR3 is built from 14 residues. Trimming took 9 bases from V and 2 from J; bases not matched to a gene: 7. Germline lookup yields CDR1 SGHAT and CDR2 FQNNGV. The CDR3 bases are TGTGCCAGTAGGGGGACTAGAATCACAGATACGCAGTATTTT. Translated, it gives CASRGTRITDTQYF.

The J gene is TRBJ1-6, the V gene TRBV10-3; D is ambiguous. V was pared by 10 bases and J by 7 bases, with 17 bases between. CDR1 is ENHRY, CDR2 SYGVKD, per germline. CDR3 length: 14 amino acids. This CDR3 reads CATEPKRTNSPLHF. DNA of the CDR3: TGTGCCACCGAACCGAAAAGGACCAATTCACCCCTCCACTTT.